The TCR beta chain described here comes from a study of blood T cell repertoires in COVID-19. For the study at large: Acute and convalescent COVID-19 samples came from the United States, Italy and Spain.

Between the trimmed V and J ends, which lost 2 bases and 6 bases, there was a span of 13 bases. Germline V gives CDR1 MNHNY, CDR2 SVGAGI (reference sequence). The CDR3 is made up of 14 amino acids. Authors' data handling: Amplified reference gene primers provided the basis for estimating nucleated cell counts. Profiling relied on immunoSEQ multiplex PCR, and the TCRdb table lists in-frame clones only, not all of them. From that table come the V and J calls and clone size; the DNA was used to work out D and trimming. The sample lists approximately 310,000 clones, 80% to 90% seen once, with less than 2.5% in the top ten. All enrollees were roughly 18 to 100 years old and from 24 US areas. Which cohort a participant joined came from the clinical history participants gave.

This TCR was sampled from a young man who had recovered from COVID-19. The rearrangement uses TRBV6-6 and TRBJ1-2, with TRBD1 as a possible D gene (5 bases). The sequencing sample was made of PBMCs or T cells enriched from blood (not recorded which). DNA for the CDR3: TGTGCCAGCAGTTACGACAGAGAGAAAAATGGCTACACCTTC. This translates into CASSYDREKNGYTF.